The T cell receptor beta chain under discussion was sequenced for a study of blood T cell repertoires in COVID-19. The J segment lost 2 bases and the V segment lost 2 bases, leaving 7 bases of the junction unmatched. Germline V gene sequence: CDR1 SGHVS, CDR2 FQNEAQ. CDR3 length equals 16 residues. The repertoire was sequenced with immunoSEQ multiplex PCR; TCRdb's copy has only in-frame clones and lacks some. The data contain approximately 330,000 clones, over 80% of them singletons. The sequencing input was peripheral blood. The chain joins TRBV7-8 to TRBJ2-3; 7 nucleotides align to TRBD1. The source is a young man with COVID-19, enrolled during active disease. Here the CDR3 DNA reads TGTGCCAGCAGCTTATCTTTTGGACAGGACACAGATACGCAGTATTTT. Its protein is CASSLSFGQDTDTQYF.